The present TCR beta chain was sequenced within a study of blood T cell repertoires in COVID-19. Study in general: COVID-19 samples from acute and convalescent phases originated in the United States, Italy and Spain.

This CDR3 contains 14 residues. Data came from immunoSEQ multiplex PCR; TCRdb stores just in-frame clones and leaves some out. Seen here are 300,000 or so clones, about nine tenths observed once, and the top ten hold 3.7%. This clone was counted only a few times. This sequence joins TRBV21-1 and TRBJ1-1; the table gives TRBD1 as D, unverified against the DNA. TRBV21-1 is shown as a pseudogene. This receptor was taken from a woman aged 40 to 49 with acute or convalescent COVID-19. Sequences were obtained from peripheral blood. This CDR3 reads CASRSHRANTEAFF. In nucleotides, the CDR3 is TGTGCCAGCAGATCCCACAGGGCGAACACTGAAGCTTTCTTT.